These 19 T cell receptor beta chains share one sample of origin, sequenced in a study of chemoradiotherapy in HPV16-positive cancers. Here immunoSEQ multiplex PCR was the method, and the copy in TCRdb shows in-frame clones only, minus some. The repertoire holds over a thousand clones, 72% seen once, with roughly 18% in the top ten. The material was tumor tissue, obtained from a patient who underwent chemoradiotherapy. These receptors were collected from a human donor with HPV-associated anogenital cancer.

The chain joins TRBV5-1 to TRBJ1-1; 8 nucleotides match TRBD1. The CDR3 consists of 15 residues. The germline gives CDR1 SGHRS, CDR2 YFSETQ. Trimming took 0 bases from V and 7 from J; bases not matched to a gene: 8. The CDR3 loop reads CASSLADRVTGEAFF. The CDR3 DNA sequence: TGCGCCAGCAGCTTGGCGGACAGGGTGACGGGTGAAGCTTTCTTT.

This chain joins TRBV4-1 and TRBJ2-7, with D unresolved. Germline V lookup: CDR1 MGHRA, CDR2 YSYEKL. This CDR3 has 11 residues. V lost 4 bases and J lost 2, with 3 bases in between. The CDR3 loop is CASSLTYEQYF. The DNA of the CDR3 is TGCGCCAGCAGCCTTACCTACGAGCAGTACTTC.

The sample holds a few counts of this clone. This chain joins TRBV6-6 and TRBJ1-5; 7 positions match TRBD1. Germline V gene data show CDR1 as MNHNY and CDR2 as SVGAGI (reference sequence). J gave up 4 bases and V 3 bases, and 3 bases lay outside the gene matches. This CDR3 contains 14 residues. This chain's CDR3 is CASSYVRGNQPQHF. DNA of the CDR3: TGTGCCAGCAGTTATGTCAGGGGGAATCAGCCCCAGCATTTT.

The chain links TRBV7-9 to TRBJ2-7; 9 positions agree with TRBD2. CDR3 length: 15 amino acids. J gave up 0 bases and V 5 bases, and 5 bases lay outside the gene matches. CDR1 is SEHNR, CDR2 FQNEAQ, per germline (reference sequence). This CDR3 reads CASSHASGDSYEQYF. CDR3 bases: TGTGCCAGCAGCCACGCTAGCGGGGACTCCTACGAGCAGTACTTC.

The chain uses TRBV9 and TRBJ2-3; D is undetermined. V lost 3 bases and J 0 bases, leaving 11 bases between the germline ends. The germline V gene encodes CDR1 SGDLS and CDR2 YYNGEE. The CDR3 loop spans 15 amino acids. The CDR3 coding sequence is TGTGCCAGCAGCGCCCTAAAAAGTAGCACAGATACGCAGTATTTT. Amino acid sequence: CASSALKSSTDTQYF.

This chain connects TRBV6-5 to TRBJ1-1; 7 bases are a match to TRBD1. V was clipped by 6 bases and J by 5 bases; unmatched bases: 15. Germline-derived CDR1 and CDR2 are MNHEY and SVGAGI. The CDR3 consists of 16 residues. CDR3 coding DNA: TGTGCCAGCAGGTACAGGGGAGACCAAGGTGGGACTGAAGCTTTCTTT. Translated, it gives CASRYRGDQGGTEAFF.

V is TRBV6-5 and J is TRBJ2-7; D may be TRBD1 (6 bases). V lost 7 bases to trimming and J lost 6 bases, with 22 bases between them. CDR1 and CDR2 (germline): MNHEY, SVGAGI. The CDR3 has 15 amino acids. This CDR3 is CASKRPTSTGGEQYF. In DNA, the CDR3 is TGTGCCAGCAAGCGGCCCACCTCGACAGGCGGCGAGCAGTACTTC.

The chain has TRBV7-2 and TRBJ1-3; 10 bases fit TRBD1. There are 15 residues in the CDR3. CDR1 is SGHTA and CDR2 is FQGNSA in the germline V gene. V lost 3 bases to trimming and J lost 4 bases; unmatched junction nucleotides: 3. The CDR3 nucleotides are TGTGCCAGCAGCTTCGACAGGGGGCAGGGAAACACCATATATTTT. It codes for CASSFDRGQGNTIYF.

Only a few counts were recorded for this clone. This sequence joins TRBV6-1 and TRBJ2-7; D call uncertain. Trimming removed 4 bases at V and 2 bases at J, with 3 bases between. There are 11 residues in the CDR3. Germline V CDR1 and CDR2: MNHNS, SASEGT. The CDR3, as DNA: TGTGCCAGCAGTGCAACCTACGAGCAGTACTTC. Protein product: CASSATYEQYF.

J is TRBJ1-6 and V is TRBV10-1, with TRBD1 as a possible D gene (5 bases). The CDR3 contains 14 residues. CDR1 and CDR2 (germline): WNHNN, SYGVQD (reference sequence). V lost 10 bases, J lost 10 bases, and 20 bases lay in between. The CDR3 loop reads CATASPQGSSPLHF. In nucleotides, the CDR3 is TGCGCCACAGCAAGTCCGCAGGGTAGCTCACCCCTCCACTTT.

The chain recombines TRBV7-2 with TRBJ1-1; D unclear. Germline V gives CDR1 SGHTA, CDR2 FQGNSA. The length of the CDR3 is 16 residues. Trimming pared 5 bases from V and 4 bases from J, leaving 20 bases between. DNA of the CDR3: TGTGCCAGCAGCACGGGGATGGGGTTAGGAGGCACTGAAGCTTTCTTT. Encoded protein: CASSTGMGLGGTEAFF.

A few counts support this clone. The V gene is TRBV7-9, the J gene TRBJ2-4; 7 nucleotides line up with TRBD1. The CDR3 is 15 residues long. V was clipped by 0 bases and J by 5 bases; unmatched bases: 4. Per the germline V gene, CDR1 is SEHNR and CDR2 is FQNEAQ (reference sequence). CDR3 residues: CASSLARGTENIQYF. DNA of the CDR3: TGTGCCAGCAGCTTAGCGCGAGGGACAGAAAACATTCAGTACTTC.

The count of this clone is one. V gene TRBV13 combines with J gene TRBJ2-5, with a possible D match to TRBD1 (6 bases). The better agreement between TRBJ2-7 and the DNA end casts doubt on the J call. This CDR3 has 13 residues. The germline V gene has CDR1 PRHDT and CDR2 FYEKMQ (reference sequence). DNA of the CDR3: TGTGCCAGCAGCGACCTCCAAGGGGGCGAGCAGTACTTC. Encoded protein: CASSDLQGGEQYF.

This clone was found once. The chain has TRBV9 and TRBJ2-7; TRBD1 aligns across 8 bases. CDR3 size: 15 residues. Germline-derived CDR1 and CDR2 are SGDLS and YYNGEE. After removal of 3 bases from V and 0 bases from J, the junction contained 5 bases not matched to a gene. This CDR3 is CASSARDRSSYEQYF. In nucleotides, the CDR3 is TGTGCCAGCAGCGCCCGGGACAGGAGCTCCTACGAGCAGTACTTC.

This chain connects TRBV4-3 to TRBJ1-1; D remains unclear. Germline V CDR1 and CDR2: LGHNA, YSLEER. The CDR3 extends over 13 amino acids. Trimming took 5 bases from V and 0 from J, leaving 7 bases between them. The CDR3 sequence: CASSAGMNTEAFF. The CDR3, as DNA: TGCGCCAGCAGCGCTGGAATGAACACTGAAGCTTTCTTT.

This clone has more than one count but fewer than ten. This chain uses TRBV5-5 with TRBJ2-7, with 11 bases lining up with TRBD1. The CDR3 has 16 residues. J was trimmed by 0 bases and V by 6 bases; bases with no gene match: 8. Germline lookup yields CDR1 SGHKS and CDR2 YYEKEE (reference sequence). The CDR3 DNA is TGTGCCAGCATCCCAGGAGGGACAGGGGGCTCCTACGAGCAGTACTTC. This gives the protein CASIPGGTGGSYEQYF.

This chain links TRBV25-1 with TRBJ1-3, with D possibly matching TRBD1 (6 bases). Germline loops: CDR1 MGHDK, CDR2 SYGVNS. The CDR3 sequence is 15 residues long. With 2 bases removed from V and 0 bases from J, the gap between germline ends came to 8 bases. CDR3 nucleotide sequence: TGTGCCAGCAGTGAACAGGGGCCCTCTGGAAACACCATATATTTT. Amino acid sequence: CASSEQGPSGNTIYF.

The rearrangement uses TRBV10-3 and TRBJ1-2; no reliable D call. This CDR3 comprises 13 residues. Trimming took off 1 base at V and 4 bases at J, with 7 bases between the two ends. Per germline, CDR1 ENHRY and CDR2 SYGVKD. The CDR3 nucleotides read TGTGCCATCAGTGAGTTAGGGTCCTATGGCTACACCTTC. Translated: CAISELGSYGYTF.

The chain has TRBV4-3 and TRBJ1-2; D is possibly TRBD1 (6 bases). This CDR3 region has 14 residues. V shed 0 bases and J shed 10 bases, with 15 bases lying between them. Germline V gene data show CDR1 as LGHNA and CDR2 as YSLEER. The CDR3 DNA is TGCGCCAGCAGCCAAGATAGACTGACAGGCTACTACACCTTC. Translated: CASSQDRLTGYYTF.